This T cell receptor (beta chain) emerged from a study of blood T cell repertoires in COVID-19. Turning to the study itself: Samples taken during acute and convalescent COVID-19 were collected in the United States, Italy and Spain. PBMCs, B-cell-depleted T cells, or T cells were the source of the cDNA or gDNA that made up the material.

Authors' data handling: Reference gene primers were amplified, and this amplification served to estimate nucleated cell counts. The table came from immunoSEQ multiplex PCR; TCRdb's copy has only in-frame clones and leaves some out. That table supplies the V and J calls and clone size; D and trimming were determined from the DNA. The table includes roughly 160,000 clones, more than 70% detected once. CDR3 length equals 16 residues. Sequenced: peripheral blood. J is TRBJ1-6 and V is TRBV21-1; the table assigns TRBD1, which was not confirmed against the DNA. TRBV21-1 is classified as a pseudogene. The TCR sequence derives from a woman of 80 years or more with active or convalescent COVID-19. Here the CDR3 reads CASSKGNRARNSPLHF. CDR3 DNA: TGTGCCAGCAGCAAAGGAAACAGGGCCCGGAATTCACCCCTCCACTTT.